This record concerns one TCR beta chain sequence. Assay used: immunoSEQ multiplex PCR; TCRdb lists only in-frame clones, some missing. The profile shows 380,000 or so clones, about 86% of them singletons. The data originate from a study of Ad26.COV2.S vaccination and SARS-CoV-2 variants. CDR3 length: 15 amino acids. The V and J ends lost 4 bases and 2 bases, in that order; junction bases with no gene match: 9. Germline values: CDR1 SGDLS, CDR2 YYNGEE. Specified treatment: some 20 received Ad26.COV2.S at low or high dose, single or two shots; several received placebo; per-sample allocation not given. The samples were gathered on day 63 after the first injection of vaccine or placebo.

The sample here was peripheral blood, taken in a trial of Ad26.COV2.S vaccine versus placebo. The V call is TRBV9, the J call TRBJ2-7; 7 nucleotides align to TRBD1. This TCR came from a person aged 18-65 years who received the Ad26.COV2.S COVID-19 vaccine or a placebo. The CDR3: CASSLRTGVPYEQYF. DNA of the CDR3: TGTGCCAGCAGCCTTAGGACAGGCGTCCCCTACGAGCAGTACTTC.